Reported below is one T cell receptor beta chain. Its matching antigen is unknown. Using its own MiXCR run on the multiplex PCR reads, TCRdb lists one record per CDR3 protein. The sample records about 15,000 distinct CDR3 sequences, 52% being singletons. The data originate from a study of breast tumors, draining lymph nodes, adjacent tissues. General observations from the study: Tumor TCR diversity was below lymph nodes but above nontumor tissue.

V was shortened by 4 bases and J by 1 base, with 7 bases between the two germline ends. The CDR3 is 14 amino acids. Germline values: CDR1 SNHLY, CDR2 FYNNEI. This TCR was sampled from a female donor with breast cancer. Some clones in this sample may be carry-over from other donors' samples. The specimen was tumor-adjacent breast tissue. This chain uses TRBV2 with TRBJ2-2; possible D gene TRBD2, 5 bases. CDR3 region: CASSGEGNTGELFF. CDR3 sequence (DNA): TGTGCCAGCAGTGGAGAGGGGAACACCGGGGAGCTGTTTTTT.